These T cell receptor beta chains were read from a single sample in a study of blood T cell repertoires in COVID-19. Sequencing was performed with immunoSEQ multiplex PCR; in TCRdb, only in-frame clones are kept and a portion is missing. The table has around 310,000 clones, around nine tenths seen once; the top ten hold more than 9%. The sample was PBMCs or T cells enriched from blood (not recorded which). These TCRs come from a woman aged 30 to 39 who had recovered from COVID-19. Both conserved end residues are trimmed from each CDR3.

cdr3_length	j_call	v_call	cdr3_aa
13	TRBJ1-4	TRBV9	ASSVAPQSNEKLF
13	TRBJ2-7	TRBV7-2	ASSLAPEHLYEQY
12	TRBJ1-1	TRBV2	ASSEQGGPPEAF
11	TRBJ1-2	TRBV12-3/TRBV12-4	ASSLRTTRGYT
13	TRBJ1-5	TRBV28	ASSLTGGSNQPQH
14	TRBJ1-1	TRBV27	ASSPRRGGDNTEAF
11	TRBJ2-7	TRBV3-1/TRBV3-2	ASSLVDSYEQY
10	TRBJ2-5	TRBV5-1	ASSGSQETQY
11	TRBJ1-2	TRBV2	ASSELRNYGYT
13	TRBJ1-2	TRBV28	ASSLQGVVSYGYT
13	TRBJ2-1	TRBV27	ASTPGSGGSNEQF
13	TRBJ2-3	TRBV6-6	ASCVPGLAWDTQY
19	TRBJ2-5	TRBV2	ASSVFRGREFTGLDQETQY
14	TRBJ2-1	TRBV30	AWTPWTSGRVGEQF
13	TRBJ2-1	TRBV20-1	SASLREAPYNEQF
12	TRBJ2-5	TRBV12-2	ASRSGHLQETQY
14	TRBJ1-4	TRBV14	ASSQDRGSRREKLF
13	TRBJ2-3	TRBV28	ASSPRGGLTDTQY
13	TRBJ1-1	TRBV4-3	ASSQGEQINTEAF
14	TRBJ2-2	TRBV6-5	ASSYSWTGTTGELF
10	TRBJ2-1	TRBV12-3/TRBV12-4	ASRDNLRSQF
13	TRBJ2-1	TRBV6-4	ASSVGPSQGREQF
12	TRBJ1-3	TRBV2	ASTGGLAGNTIY
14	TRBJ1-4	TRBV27	ASSPQQDATNEKLF
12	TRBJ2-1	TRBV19	ASKRDRGRNEQF
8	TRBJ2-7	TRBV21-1	ASKRREQY
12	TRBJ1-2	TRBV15	ATSVRQGINGYT
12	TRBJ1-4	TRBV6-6	ASSSGTGNEKLF
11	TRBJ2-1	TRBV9	ASSAGGYNEQF
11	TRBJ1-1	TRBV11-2	ASSLQGTLEAF
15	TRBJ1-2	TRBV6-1	ASSEEVIQGANYGYT
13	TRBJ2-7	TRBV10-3	AISESRGGSYEQY
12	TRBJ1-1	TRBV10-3	ATKGQGYETEAF
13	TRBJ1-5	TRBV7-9	ASSTQESPGQPQH
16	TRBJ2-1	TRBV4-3	ASSPRGSSGRPYNEQF
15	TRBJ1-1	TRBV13	ASSLGLGMGGGAEAF
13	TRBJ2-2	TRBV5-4	ASSLVATNTGELF
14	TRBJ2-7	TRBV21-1	ASNGKGHYLPYEQY
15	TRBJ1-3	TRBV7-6	ASSLETGPLSGNTIY
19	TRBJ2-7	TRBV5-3	ARSLGPTLAGGRLGDYEQY
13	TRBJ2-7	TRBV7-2	ASSPGEGTLSEQY
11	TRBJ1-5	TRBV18	ASSRALDQPQH
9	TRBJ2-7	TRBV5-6	ASSLQYEQY
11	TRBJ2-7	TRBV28	ASSRPPQEGQY
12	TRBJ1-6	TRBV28	ASSLGGENSPLH
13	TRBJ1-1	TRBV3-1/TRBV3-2	ASSQGPGRGRSAF